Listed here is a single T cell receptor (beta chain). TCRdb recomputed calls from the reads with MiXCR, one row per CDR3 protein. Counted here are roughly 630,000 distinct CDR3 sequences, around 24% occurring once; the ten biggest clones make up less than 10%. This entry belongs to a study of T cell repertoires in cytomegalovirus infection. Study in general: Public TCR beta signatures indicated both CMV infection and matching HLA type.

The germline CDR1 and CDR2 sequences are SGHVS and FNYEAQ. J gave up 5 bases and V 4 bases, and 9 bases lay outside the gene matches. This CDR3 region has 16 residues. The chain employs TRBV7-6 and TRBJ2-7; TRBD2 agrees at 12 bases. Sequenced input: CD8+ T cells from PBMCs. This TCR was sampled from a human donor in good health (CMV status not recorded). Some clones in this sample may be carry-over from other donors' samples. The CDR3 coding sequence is TGTGCCAGCAGCTCCCTAGCGGGGGGGCCTTGGGACGAGCAGTACTTC. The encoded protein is CASSSLAGGPWDEQYF.